This T cell receptor (beta chain) was captured in a study of T cell responses to AZD1222 COVID-19 vaccine. V lost 1 base, J lost 6 bases, and 5 bases lay in between. The CDR3 spans 12 residues. Germline V lookup: CDR1 SGHTS, CDR2 YDEGEE. The table came from immunoSEQ multiplex PCR; TCRdb's copy has only in-frame clones and leaves some out. The top ten clones hold 2.5% to 3% of a sample with some 170,000 clones, about 92% of them seen once. The sequence was collected from an adult in good health. This chain joins TRBV5-8 and TRBJ1-5; D uncertain. The starting material was peripheral blood, obtained on day 0 of AZD1222 vaccination. The CDR3 loop reads CASSLPRQPQHF. CDR3 nucleotide sequence: TGTGCCAGCAGCTTGCCCCGTCAGCCCCAGCATTTT.